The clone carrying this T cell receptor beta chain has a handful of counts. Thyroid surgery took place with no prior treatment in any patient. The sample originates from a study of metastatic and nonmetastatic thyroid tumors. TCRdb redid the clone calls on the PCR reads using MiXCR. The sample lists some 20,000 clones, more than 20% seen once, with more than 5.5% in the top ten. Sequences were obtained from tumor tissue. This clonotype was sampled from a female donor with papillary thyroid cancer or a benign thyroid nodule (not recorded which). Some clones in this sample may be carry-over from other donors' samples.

The CDR3 loop reads CARDRGTNEQFF. The CDR3 DNA follows: TGTGCCAGAGACCGTGGGACCAATGAGCAGTTCTTC. The chain couples TRBV6-1 to TRBJ2-1; TRBD1 or TRBD2 may be the D gene (5 bases each). Germline V gene data show CDR1 as MNHNS and CDR2 as SASEGT. The CDR3 runs to 12 residues. V was clipped by 9 bases and J by 6 bases, with 12 bases between them.